The TCR beta chain under discussion was sequenced for a study of OX40 agonist ivuxolimab in advanced cancers. Study details: At doses from 0.01 to 10 mg/kg, patients were given intravenous ivuxolimab every 2 weeks. Previous treatment with anti-PD-1, anti-PD-L1 or anti-CTLA-4 therapy was allowed; 35% to 50% had received some.

As concerns this clone: Its cognate antigen is unknown.

Study-level results: Both CD4+ and CD8+ T cell populations in blood had undergone clonal expansion by week 6 at 0.1 to 3.0 mg/kg. Expanded clones were, on average, more numerous in CD8+ T cells than in CD4+.

Method: immunoSEQ multiplex PCR; TCRdb's copy keeps in-frame clones and lacks some. The sample lists roughly 43,000 clones; 82% were seen once. The receptor's source is an adult with an advanced solid tumor such as melanoma, head and neck, liver or kidney cancer. Material: CD4+ or CD8+ T cells sorted from blood, obtained in a trial of the OX40 agonist ivuxolimab.

CDR3 nucleotide sequence: TGTGCCAGCAGCCTGGGACTAGCCCCCCTAGAGACCCAGTACTTC. This encodes CASSLGLAPLETQYF. The J gene is TRBJ2-5, the V gene TRBV5-6; 9 nucleotides align to TRBD2. CDR1 is SGHDT and CDR2 is YYEEEE in the germline V gene. V was pared by 4 bases and J by 4 bases, with 8 bases of the junction left unmatched. This CDR3 comprises 15 residues.